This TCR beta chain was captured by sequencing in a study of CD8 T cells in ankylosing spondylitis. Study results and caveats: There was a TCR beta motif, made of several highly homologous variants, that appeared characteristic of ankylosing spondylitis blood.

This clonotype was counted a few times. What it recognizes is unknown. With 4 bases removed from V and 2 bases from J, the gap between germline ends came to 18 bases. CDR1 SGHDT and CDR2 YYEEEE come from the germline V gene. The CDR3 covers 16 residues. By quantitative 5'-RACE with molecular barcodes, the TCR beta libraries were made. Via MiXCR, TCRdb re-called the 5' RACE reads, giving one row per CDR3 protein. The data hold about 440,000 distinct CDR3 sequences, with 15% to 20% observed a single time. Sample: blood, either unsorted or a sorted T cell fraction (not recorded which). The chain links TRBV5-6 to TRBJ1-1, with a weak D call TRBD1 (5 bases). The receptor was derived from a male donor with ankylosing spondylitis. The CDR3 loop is CASSPDKGRGNTEAFF. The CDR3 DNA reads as TGTGCCAGCAGCCCCGATAAGGGGAGAGGAAACACTGAAGCTTTCTTT.